Presented here are 8 T cell receptor beta chains from one specimen sequenced in a study of CD8 T cells in Susac syndrome. RNA was extracted with the RNeasy kit, and a quantity of roughly 0.5 to 1 ug was reverse transcribed using random hexamers. Each CDR3 protein is one row after TCRdb ran MiXCR on the immunoSEQ multiplex PCR reads. The table includes 100,000 to 150,000 distinct CDR3 sequences, approximately 96% detected once. The sequencing input was CD8+ T cells from PBMCs. The receptors were gathered from a human donor with Susac syndrome.

CDR3 nucleotide sequence: TGTGCCAGCAGCTTGAGGGAGGCGAACACTGAAGCTTTCTTT. This gives the protein CASSLREANTEAFF. The chain employs TRBV7-9 and TRBJ1-1; the D is unclear. V lost 3 bases and J 1 base, leaving 9 bases between the germline ends. CDR3 length equals 14 residues. Germline CDR1 and CDR2: SEHNR and FQNEAQ (reference sequence).

The chain joins TRBV30 to TRBJ2-3, with TRBD2 identical over 11 bases. The CDR3 is 16 residues long. CDR1 and CDR2 (germline): GTSNPN, SVGIG (reference sequence). Losses at the gene ends were 2 bases for V and 4 bases for J; bases not matched to a gene: 8. The CDR3: CAWSILGTSGPDTQYF. The CDR3, as DNA: TGTGCCTGGAGTATTCTCGGGACTAGCGGTCCAGATACGCAGTATTTT.

The chain uses TRBV5-1 and TRBJ2-5; D call uncertain. The CDR3 is made up of 15 amino acids. Between the trimmed V and J ends, which lost 3 bases and 5 bases, there was a span of 17 bases. The germline V gene encodes CDR1 SGHRS and CDR2 YFSETQ. CDR3 coding DNA: TGCGCCAGCAGCTCCGGACCCGAACTGAGGGAGACCCAGTACTTC. Protein sequence: CASSSGPELRETQYF.

The CDR3: CASFGTGQYTEAFF. The DNA of the CDR3 is TGTGCCAGCTTTGGGACAGGGCAATACACTGAAGCTTTCTTT. This chain connects TRBV5-4 to TRBJ1-1, with 9 bases fitting TRBD1. Germline CDR1 reads SGHNT; CDR2 reads YYREEE (reference sequence). V was clipped by 7 bases and J by 3 bases; unmatched bases: 7. The CDR3 has 14 amino acids. The full variable domain, its missing parts supplied by reference TRBV5-4 and TRBJ1-1, is ETGVTQSPTHLIKTRGQQVTLRCSSQSGHNTVSWYQQALGQGPQFIFQYYREEENGRGNFPPRFSGLQFPNYSSELNVNALELDDSALYLCASFGTGQYTEAFFGQGTRLTVV.

The gene calls are TRBV12-3 or TRBV12-4 and TRBJ1-5, with TRBD1 identical over 7 bases. This CDR3 region has 16 residues. Trimming removed 4 bases from V and 0 bases from J; junction bases left unmatched: 6. CDR3 amino acids: CASSSTGTDSNQPQHF. The CDR3 DNA sequence: TGTGCCAGCAGTTCGACCGGGACAGATAGCAATCAGCCCCAGCATTTT.

This chain joins TRBV12-3 or TRBV12-4 and TRBJ1-6; 11 nucleotides line up with TRBD1. V lost 6 bases and J lost 10; bases outside the gene matches: 5. CDR3 length: 14 residues. The CDR3 DNA sequence: TGTGCCAGCAGCCCGGGACAGGGGGAATCACCCCTCCACTTT. Translated: CASSPGQGESPLHF.

J is TRBJ2-7 and V is TRBV27; D uncertain. V lost 0 bases, J lost 1 base, and 7 bases lay in between. CDR3 length equals 14 residues. Germline V gene sequence: CDR1 MNHEY, CDR2 SMNVEV (reference sequence). For the CDR3, the DNA is TGTGCCAGCAGTTTATCTCTATGGTCCTACGAGCAGTACTTC. As protein: CASSLSLWSYEQYF.

This rearrangement joins TRBV12-3 or TRBV12-4 to TRBJ1-2, with D maybe TRBD1 (5 bases). The CDR3 runs 15 residues. V lost 1 base and J lost 7, with 16 bases in between. The CDR3 coding sequence is TGTGCCAGCAGTTTAGATGGGGGTGGAAAGGCTGGCTACACCTTC. This gives the protein CASSLDGGGKAGYTF.